This TCR beta chain was observed in a study of T-cell memory formation after mild COVID-19. TCRdb analysed the 5' RACE reads with MiXCR anew, one entry per CDR3 protein. The profile shows under 50,000 distinct CDR3 sequences, about 28% of them singletons. V gave up 3 bases and J gave up 0 bases, with 9 bases separating them. The V gene's germline CDR1 is SNHLY and CDR2 FYNNEI. The CDR3 has 15 amino acids. The rearrangement links TRBV2 to TRBJ2-1, with D perhaps being TRBD1 or TRBD2 (6 bases each). Sequenced sample: PBMCs or a T cell subset sorted from them (not recorded which). The sequence was collected from a man younger than 35 who had mild COVID-19 (a few samples of this study predate the infection). Cell type and time point are not known. The CDR3 DNA follows: TGTGCCAGCAGTGATAGGGGGGACTCCTACAATGAGCAGTTCTTC. It codes for CASSDRGDSYNEQFF.